These T cell receptor beta chains were read from a single sample in a study of blood T cell repertoires in COVID-19. Assay: immunoSEQ multiplex PCR; the TCRdb copy retains only in-frame clones and omits some. Of some 160,000 clones in the sample, approximately 84% are singletons; the top ten hold 11%. Sequenced: peripheral blood. The receptors derive from a man between 65 and 85 years old with active or convalescent COVID-19. The CDR3 runs from the conserved cysteine through the conserved F or W. D genes are given only for firm matches. Clone size is stated in some rows and not others, as once, few, many or a class when expanded.

TRBV4-1,NA,TRBJ1-2,NA,CASSHPQGAGNYGYTF,TGCGCCAGCAGCCATCCACAGGGAGCCGGTAACTATGGCTACACCTTC
TRBV2,NA,TRBJ1-1,NA,CASRVGAGQNTEAFF,TGTGCCAGCAGGGTGGGGGCAGGGCAGAACACTGAAGCTTTCTTT
TRBV25-1,TRBD2,TRBJ2-2,once,CASRGLAGDWGTGELFF,TGTGCCAGCAGGGGACTAGCGGGGGACTGGGGCACCGGGGAGCTGTTTTTT
TRBV28,NA,TRBJ1-2,NA,CASSPGVFGDGYTF,TGTGCCAGCAGTCCCGGAGTATTTGGCGATGGCTACACCTTC
TRBV9,NA,TRBJ1-2,once,CASSVGGSSYGYTF,TGTGCCAGCAGCGTAGGAGGGTCGAGCTATGGCTACACCTTC
TRBV3-1/TRBV3-2,NA,TRBJ2-7,NA,CASSHADRWHEQYF,TGTGCCAGCAGCCATGCCGACAGGTGGCACGAGCAGTACTTC
TRBV6-2/TRBV6-3,TRBD1,TRBJ2-7,NA,CASSYSGTGVYEQYF,TGTGCCAGCAGTTACTCCGGGACAGGGGTCTACGAGCAGTACTTC
TRBV5-8,TRBD1,TRBJ2-7,NA,CASSLDRVYEQYF,TGTGCCAGCAGCCTCGACAGGGTCTACGAGCAGTACTTC
TRBV29-1,NA,TRBJ1-1,NA,CSVTRANTEAFF,TGCAGCGTAACGAGAGCGAACACTGAAGCTTTCTTT
TRBV3-1/TRBV3-2,TRBD2,TRBJ2-1,NA,CASRPAGGPYNEQFF,TGTGCCAGCAGACCCGCGGGAGGGCCCTACAATGAGCAGTTCTTC
TRBV13,TRBD1,TRBJ1-6,NA,CASSSTGTGYSPLHF,TGTGCCAGCAGCTCAACCGGGACAGGATACTCACCCCTCCACTTT
TRBV11-2,NA,TRBJ2-7,NA,CASSSYRVKAYEQYF,TGTGCCAGCAGCTCTTACAGGGTAAAAGCCTACGAGCAGTACTTC
TRBV2,NA,TRBJ2-5,many,CASSENRDQETQYF,TGTGCCAGCAGTGAAAACAGGGACCAAGAGACCCAGTACTTC
TRBV7-9,TRBD2,TRBJ2-5,once,CASRGSPSGIQETQYF,TGTGCCAGCAGAGGTTCTCCTAGCGGAATACAAGAGACCCAGTACTTC
TRBV27,TRBD1,TRBJ1-2,NA,CASRSQGVRYGYTF,TGTGCCAGCAGATCACAGGGGGTTAGGTATGGCTACACCTTC
TRBV19,NA,TRBJ2-4,NA,CASSIRGTKNIQYF,TGTGCCAGTAGTATCAGGGGAACCAAAAACATTCAGTACTTC
TRBV27,NA,TRBJ1-1,NA,CASSPRIGLNTEAFF,TGTGCCAGCAGTCCCAGGATCGGTCTGAACACTGAAGCTTTCTTT
TRBV28,NA,TRBJ2-7,many,CAISGSGTGYEQYF,TGTGCCATCTCCGGGAGTGGGACCGGCTACGAGCAGTACTTC
TRBV2,NA,TRBJ2-3,NA,CASRGQGFGGDTQYF,TGTGCCAGCAGGGGTCAGGGTTTCGGTGGCGATACGCAGTATTTT
TRBV28,NA,TRBJ2-1,NA,CASSPWSSYNEQFF,TGTGCCAGCAGTCCCTGGAGCTCCTACAATGAGCAGTTCTTC
TRBV28,NA,TRBJ1-6,NA,CASTNLAGNSPLHF,TGTGCCAGCACCAACCTGGCGGGGAATTCACCCCTCCACTTT
TRBV27,NA,TRBJ1-2,NA,CASSLSIEVGYTF,TGTGCCAGCAGTTTATCGATCGAGGTGGGCTACACCTTC
TRBV16,NA,TRBJ2-5,NA,CASSPNRDETQYF,TGTGCCAGCAGCCCGAACAGGGACGAGACCCAGTACTTC
TRBV12-3/TRBV12-4,NA,TRBJ2-2,NA,CASRTGRPGELFF,TGTGCCAGCAGGACGGGTCGGCCCGGGGAGCTGTTTTTT
TRBV28,TRBD1,TRBJ2-7,once,CASSMGQAIYEQYF,TGTGCCAGCAGTATGGGACAGGCTATCTACGAGCAGTACTTC
TRBV11-3,NA,TRBJ2-1,NA,CASSLRRAGGLYNEQFF,TGTGCCAGCAGCTTAAGAAGGGCTGGAGGTCTTTACAATGAGCAGTTCTTC
TRBV9,NA,TRBJ2-7,NA,CASSVRPDNFYEQYF,TGTGCCAGCAGCGTCCGGCCAGACAACTTCTACGAGCAGTACTTC
TRBV12-3/TRBV12-4,NA,TRBJ2-7,NA,CASRPGLSHEQYF,TGTGCCAGCAGACCCGGACTTAGCCACGAGCAGTACTTC
TRBV19,TRBD1,TRBJ2-2,NA,CASSIGPTGGNTGELFF,TGTGCCAGTAGTATAGGCCCGACAGGGGGGAACACCGGGGAGCTGTTTTTT
TRBV3-1/TRBV3-2,NA,TRBJ2-5,NA,CASSQGPASRGRRPRKTQYF,TGTGCCAGCAGCCAAGGTCCCGCTAGCCGGGGGAGAAGGCCTAGAAAGACCCAGTACTTC
TRBV14,TRBD2,TRBJ2-3,NA,CASSPPLGGVTQYF,TGTGCCAGCAGCCCCCCCTTGGGGGGGGTTACGCAGTATTTT
TRBV11-3,NA,TRBJ1-3,NA,CASSPGGGSGNTIYF,TGTGCCAGCAGCCCCGGCGGCGGCTCTGGAAACACCATATATTTT
TRBV2,TRBD1,TRBJ1-1,NA,CARRQGATNTEAFF,TGTGCCAGACGTCAGGGGGCGACGAACACTGAAGCTTTCTTT
TRBV20-1,NA,TRBJ1-4,NA,CSASRRSTNEKLFF,TGCAGTGCTAGTAGGCGGTCAACTAATGAAAAACTGTTTTTT
TRBV6-4,NA,TRBJ2-2,NA,CASSETWAGTGELFF,TGTGCCAGCAGTGAAACCTGGGCTGGGACCGGGGAGCTGTTTTTT
TRBV4-3,NA,TRBJ1-2,NA,CASSPNPAGANYGYTF,TGCGCCAGCAGCCCTAATCCTGCAGGGGCTAACTATGGCTACACCTTC
TRBV5-4,NA,TRBJ2-5,NA,CASSLRVGETQYF,TGTGCCAGCAGCCTGAGGGTAGGGGAGACCCAGTACTTC
TRBV30,NA,TRBJ1-5,NA,CAWSGRWGEPQHF,TGTGCCTGGAGTGGGCGTTGGGGCGAGCCCCAGCATTTT
TRBV28,NA,TRBJ2-7,few,CASSLLSYEQYF,TGTGCCAGCAGTTTACTCTCCTACGAGCAGTACTTC
TRBV4-1,NA,TRBJ1-5,NA,CASRLGQGPNQPQHF,TGCGCCAGCAGGCTTGGGCAGGGCCCTAATCAGCCCCAGCATTTT
TRBV6-2/TRBV6-3,TRBD1,TRBJ1-5,NA,CASSYSDRAGNQPQHF,TGTGCCAGCAGTTACTCGGACAGGGCCGGCAATCAGCCCCAGCATTTT
TRBV29-1,TRBD1,TRBJ2-1,once,CSVGDRGQYNEQFF,TGCAGCGTGGGGGACAGGGGGCAATACAATGAGCAGTTCTTC
TRBV30,TRBD2,TRBJ2-7,NA,CAWSVLLVTSGSYEQYF,TGTGCCTGGAGTGTTCTCCTTGTGACTAGCGGCTCCTACGAGCAGTACTTC
TRBV19,TRBD1,TRBJ1-1,few,CASSTSDRGNTEAFF,TGTGCCAGTAGTACCTCAGACAGGGGGAACACTGAAGCTTTCTTT
TRBV5-1,TRBD1,TRBJ2-3,NA,CASSTAGGYSTDTQYF,TGCGCCAGCAGCACGGCAGGGGGCTATAGCACAGATACGCAGTATTTT
TRBV29-1,TRBD2,TRBJ2-5,NA,CSVNPAGRAQETQYF,TGCAGCGTAAATCCAGCGGGGAGAGCCCAAGAGACCCAGTACTTC
TRBV6-6,TRBD1,TRBJ1-6,NA,CASSWDRGEYSPLHF,TGTGCCAGCAGTTGGGACAGGGGAGAGTATTCACCCCTCCACTTT
TRBV19,TRBD1,TRBJ1-4,NA,CASSLRQGAPIREKLFF,TGTGCCAGTAGCTTAAGACAGGGGGCGCCGATTAGGGAAAAACTGTTTTTT
TRBV18,TRBD1,TRBJ2-1,NA,CATHRDRAGNEQFF,TGTGCCACCCACCGGGACAGGGCGGGCAATGAGCAGTTCTTC
TRBV5-1,TRBD2,TRBJ2-3,NA,CASSFGGADTQYF,TGCGCCAGCTCCTTTGGGGGGGCAGATACGCAGTATTTT
TRBV6-5,NA,TRBJ1-5,few,CASSYSSTGLQPQHF,TGTGCCAGCAGTTACTCGTCCACAGGGCTCCAGCCCCAGCATTTT
TRBV7-9,NA,TRBJ2-3,NA,CASSLGARGPSTDTQYF,TGTGCCAGCAGCTTAGGGGCCAGGGGCCCGAGCACAGATACGCAGTATTTT
TRBV4-3,TRBD2,TRBJ2-1,NA,CASSQDWGTSGLNEQFF,TGCGCCAGCAGCCAAGATTGGGGGACTAGCGGCCTCAATGAGCAGTTCTTC
TRBV18,NA,TRBJ1-1,NA,CASSPPPMDRLLGNTEAFF,TGTGCCAGCTCACCTCCTCCGATGGACAGACTACTCGGGAACACTGAAGCTTTCTTT
TRBV5-1,TRBD2,TRBJ2-1,NA,CASSLGTSANEQFF,TGCGCCAGCAGCTTGGGAACTAGCGCAAATGAGCAGTTCTTC
TRBV7-9,NA,TRBJ2-5,NA,CASRLTKEDRWWETQYF,TGTGCCAGCAGACTAACCAAGGAGGACCGCTGGTGGGAGACCCAGTACTTC
TRBV6-1,NA,TRBJ1-2,once,CASSEGGGSPAF,TGTGCCAGCAGTGAGGGGGGGGGCAGCCCGGCCTTC
TRBV30,TRBD2,TRBJ2-5,NA,CAWTSGGAETQYF,TGTGCCTGGACCAGCGGGGGGGCTGAGACCCAGTACTTC
TRBV19,TRBD1,TRBJ1-4,NA,CASSIHPSLRGRNEKLFF,TGTGCCAGTAGTATTCACCCCTCGCTTAGGGGGCGGAATGAAAAACTGTTTTTT